This is a list of T cell receptor beta chains from one sample in a study of Graves' ophthalmopathy and Graves' hyperthyroidism. TCRdb passed the multiplex PCR reads through MiXCR, listing each CDR3 protein once. The table has some 250,000 distinct CDR3 sequences, around 50% seen once. The sample taken for sequencing was peripheral blood. Receptor source: an adult man with Graves' ophthalmopathy. Each CDR3 is given with its conserved first and last residue. A D gene is named only where the DNA matches it firmly. Where a row states a size, it is once, few, many or the class of an expanded clone; other rows omit it.

>-|-|TRBJ2-7|TRBV7-9
CASSLVSREQYF
TGTGCCAGCAGCTTGGTGTCGCGCGAGCAGTACTTC
>-|-|TRBJ2-5|TRBV19
CASSPGLGEANQETQYF
TGTGCCAGTAGTCCGGGGCTTGGAGAGGCCAATCAAGAGACCCAGTACTTC
>TRBD2|-|TRBJ2-7|TRBV20-1
CSASALSGVSSYEQYF
TGCAGTGCTAGCGCGCTGAGCGGGGTCAGCTCCTACGAGCAGTACTTC
>TRBD1|once|TRBJ2-5|TRBV10-3
CANGQGPGETQYF
TGTGCCAACGGACAGGGACCTGGGGAGACCCAGTACTTC
>TRBD1|few|TRBJ1-6|TRBV9
CASSAMTGVNSPLHF
TGTGCCAGCAGCGCCATGACAGGGGTTAATTCACCCCTCCACTTT
>-|few|TRBJ1-1|TRBV2
CASRQVRTEAFF
TGTGCCAGCAGGCAGGTTAGGACTGAAGCTTTCTTT
>-|many|TRBJ1-1|TRBV15
CATSRDTGTTEAFF
TGTGCCACCAGCAGAGATACGGGGACTACTGAAGCTTTCTTT
>-|-|TRBJ1-4|TRBV24-1
CATSEGATNEKLFF
TGTGCCACCAGTGAGGGTGCAACTAATGAAAAACTGTTTTTT
>-|once|TRBJ1-3|TRBV7-9
CASSPGQFYNTIYF
TGTGCCAGCAGCCCCGGACAGTTCTATAACACCATATATTTT
>-|-|TRBJ2-2|TRBV27
CASSLSRVNTGELFF
TGTGCCAGCAGTTTATCCAGGGTGAACACCGGGGAGCTGTTTTTT
>TRBD1|few|TRBJ2-2|TRBV2
CASLALTGRTGELFF
TGTGCCAGCCTGGCCCTGACAGGGCGGACCGGGGAGCTGTTTTTT
>-|-|TRBJ2-7|TRBV6-5
CASSGQFNYEQYF
TGTGCCAGCAGTGGACAGTTCAACTACGAGCAGTACTTC
>-|once|TRBJ1-5|TRBV19
CASSIVGRDNQPQHF
TGTGCCAGTAGTATAGTCGGCAGGGACAATCAGCCCCAGCATTTT
>TRBD1|few|TRBJ1-6|TRBV9
CASSYGQGDNSPLHF
TGTGCCAGCAGTTATGGACAGGGGGACAATTCACCCCTCCACTTT
>-|-|TRBJ1-2|TRBV20-1
CSAAAHNSF
TGCAGTGCCGCCGCGCATAACAGCTTC
>TRBD1|once|TRBJ2-6|TRBV2
CASSTGDGGANVLTF
TGTGCCAGTAGTACAGGGGATGGTGGGGCCAACGTCCTGACTTTC
>-|many|TRBJ1-2|TRBV27
CASSPYSPQGPYTF
TGTGCCAGCAGTCCCTATTCCCCACAGGGTCCCTACACCTTC
>-|-|TRBJ1-2|TRBV9
CASSVANRGRGNGYTF
TGTGCCAGCAGCGTAGCTAATCGGGGGCGCGGGAATGGCTACACCTTC
>-|-|TRBJ2-7|TRBV9
CASSVEGYEQYF
TGTGCCAGCAGCGTAGAAGGTTACGAGCAGTACTTC
>TRBD1|-|TRBJ2-3|TRBV11-1
CASSPGQGWDTQYF
TGTGCCAGCAGCCCCGGACAGGGGTGGGATACGCAGTATTTT
>-|-|TRBJ2-7|TRBV9
CASSRHKGGYEQYF
TGTGCCAGCAGCCGACATAAGGGGGGCTACGAGCAGTACTTC
>-|-|TRBJ1-1|TRBV11-2
CASSLRGGGTEAFF
TGTGCCAGCAGCTTACGGGGGGGGGGCACTGAAGCTTTCTTT
>-|-|TRBJ2-1|TRBV7-2
CASSLGNSYPYNEQFF
TGTGCCAGCAGCTTAGGTAATAGCTATCCCTACAATGAGCAGTTCTTC
>TRBD1|-|TRBJ1-5|TRBV10-3
CAISLTGSNQPQHF
TGTGCCATCAGCCTGACAGGGAGCAATCAGCCCCAGCATTTT
>-|-|TRBJ1-2|TRBV19
CASSIGDKNYGYTF
TGTGCCAGTAGTATAGGGGACAAGAACTATGGCTACACCTTC
>-|-|TRBJ1-6|TRBV6-5
CASSRGLNSPLHF
TGTGCCAGCAGCCGGGGCCTTAATTCACCCCTCCACTTT
>-|-|TRBJ1-2|TRBV28
CASSFRTWGGYTF
TGTGCCAGCAGTTTTCGGACTTGGGGTGGCTACACCTTC
>-|few|TRBJ1-1|TRBV12-3/TRBV12-4
CASSAWTANTEAFF
TGTGCCAGCAGTGCGTGGACGGCGAACACTGAAGCTTTCTTT
>-|many|TRBJ1-1|TRBV15
CATSRDGGGRLTEAFF
TGTGCCACCAGCAGAGATGGGGGAGGAAGGTTGACTGAAGCTTTCTTT
>TRBD1|-|TRBJ1-2|TRBV5-1
CASRETGEDHGYTF
TGCGCCAGCAGGGAGACAGGGGAAGATCATGGCTACACCTTC
>TRBD1|many|TRBJ1-5|TRBV20-1
CSARSDRGYNQPQHF
TGCAGTGCTAGAAGTGACAGGGGTTACAATCAGCCCCAGCATTTT
>-|few|TRBJ1-4|TRBV20-1
CSAQPGTKGKLFF
TGCAGTGCTCAACCCGGGACGAAGGGAAAACTGTTTTTT
>TRBD1|-|TRBJ1-2|TRBV4-1
CASSQATRQGLYGYTF
TGCGCCAGCAGCCAAGCAACACGACAGGGGCTCTATGGCTACACCTTC
>-|-|TRBJ1-2|TRBV29-1
CSVEVGGPYGYTF
TGCAGCGTTGAAGTAGGGGGGCCCTATGGCTACACCTTC